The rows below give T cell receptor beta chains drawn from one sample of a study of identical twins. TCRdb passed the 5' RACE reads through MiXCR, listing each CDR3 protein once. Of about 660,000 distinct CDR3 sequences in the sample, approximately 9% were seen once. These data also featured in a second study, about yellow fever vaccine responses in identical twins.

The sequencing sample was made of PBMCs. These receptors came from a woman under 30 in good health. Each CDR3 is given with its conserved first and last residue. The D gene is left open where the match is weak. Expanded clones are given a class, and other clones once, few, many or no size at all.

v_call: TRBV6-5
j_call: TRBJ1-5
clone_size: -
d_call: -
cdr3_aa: CASSYVDSNQPQHF
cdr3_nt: TGTGCCAGCAGTTATGTAGATAGCAATCAGCCCCAGCATTTT

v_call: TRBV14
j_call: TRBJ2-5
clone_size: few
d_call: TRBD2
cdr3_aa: CASSQVTSGSQTQYF
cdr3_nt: TGTGCCAGCAGCCAAGTGACTAGCGGGAGTCAGACCCAGTACTTC

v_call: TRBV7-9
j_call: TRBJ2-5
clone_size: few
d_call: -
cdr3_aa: CASSFHPQETQYF
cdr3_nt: TGTGCCAGCAGCTTCCATCCCCAAGAGACCCAGTACTTC

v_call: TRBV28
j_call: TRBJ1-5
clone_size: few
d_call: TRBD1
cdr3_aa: CAITGGNQPQHF
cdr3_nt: TGTGCCATCACAGGGGGCAATCAGCCCCAGCATTTT

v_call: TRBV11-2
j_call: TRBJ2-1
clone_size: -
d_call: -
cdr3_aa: CASSWGAYNEQFF
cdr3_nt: TGTGCCAGCAGTTGGGGCGCCTACAATGAGCAGTTCTTC

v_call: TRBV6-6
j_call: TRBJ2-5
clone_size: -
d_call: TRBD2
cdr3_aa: CASKTSGSETQYF
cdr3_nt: TGTGCCAGCAAAACTAGCGGGAGCGAGACCCAGTACTTC

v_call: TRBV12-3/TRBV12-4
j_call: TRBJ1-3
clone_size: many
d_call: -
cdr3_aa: CASSRTVSGNTIYF
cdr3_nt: TGTGCCAGCAGTCGGACAGTCTCTGGAAACACCATATATTTT

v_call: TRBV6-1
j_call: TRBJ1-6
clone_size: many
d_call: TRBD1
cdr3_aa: CASRGTGGNSPLHF
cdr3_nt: TGTGCCAGCAGAGGAACAGGGGGGAATTCACCCCTCCACTTT

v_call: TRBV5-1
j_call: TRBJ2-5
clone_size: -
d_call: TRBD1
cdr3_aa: CASSPGQARETQYF
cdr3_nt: TGCGCCAGCAGCCCGGGACAGGCCAGGGAGACCCAGTACTTC

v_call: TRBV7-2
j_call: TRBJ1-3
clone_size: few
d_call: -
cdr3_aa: CASSFRGVGSSGNTIYF
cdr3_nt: TGTGCCAGCAGCTTTAGGGGAGTAGGGAGCTCTGGAAACACCATATATTTT

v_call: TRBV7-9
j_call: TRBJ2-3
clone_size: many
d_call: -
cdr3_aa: CASSLVRGGTDTQYF
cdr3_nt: TGTGCCAGCAGCTTAGTAAGGGGCGGCACAGATACGCAGTATTTT

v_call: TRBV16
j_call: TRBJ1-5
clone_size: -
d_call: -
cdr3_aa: CASSQGQLNWHF
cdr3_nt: TGTGCCAGCAGCCAGGGCCAGTTGAATTGGCATTTT

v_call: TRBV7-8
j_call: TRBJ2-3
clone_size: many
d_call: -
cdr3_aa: CASSFVPGQTDTQYF
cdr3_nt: TGTGCCAGCAGCTTCGTCCCCGGACAGACAGATACGCAGTATTTT

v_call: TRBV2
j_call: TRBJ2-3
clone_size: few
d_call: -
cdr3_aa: CASSEDAGLADTQYF
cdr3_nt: TGTGCCAGCAGTGAAGATGCAGGGTTAGCAGATACGCAGTATTTT

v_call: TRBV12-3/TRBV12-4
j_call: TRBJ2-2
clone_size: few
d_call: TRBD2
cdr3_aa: CASSFSGGGGGTGELFF
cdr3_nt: TGTGCCAGCAGTTTTTCCGGGGGGGGAGGTGGCACCGGGGAGCTGTTTTTT

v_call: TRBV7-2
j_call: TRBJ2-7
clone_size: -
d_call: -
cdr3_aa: CASSIYRENSYEQYF
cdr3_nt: TGTGCCAGCAGCATCTACAGGGAAAACTCCTACGAGCAGTACTTC